This T cell receptor (beta chain) is from a study of cytomegalovirus exposure and HLA in healthy donors. Study context: In an earlier analysis, approximately 120 million unique TCR beta sequences were found from some 200 million T cells. The study, taken as a whole, reports: V- and J-gene trimming of TCR beta was linked (in a later analysis) to a missense DCLRE1C variant. Per published reports, the classifier diagnosed cytomegalovirus status with high specificity and sensitivity.

The PCR had 60 Vbeta and 13 Jbeta primers. The protocol was immunoSEQ multiplex PCR, while the TCRdb copy is restricted to in-frame clones and leaves out a portion. The table has 150,000 to 200,000 clones, 78% seen once; the top ten hold approximately 2.6%. Germline loops: CDR1 MNHNS, CDR2 SASEGT. V lost 2 bases to trimming and J lost 4 bases, with 4 bases between them. The CDR3 runs 12 residues. In regard to this clone: The antigen is undetermined.

Sequencing was performed on PBMCs. The receptor comes from a female donor in good health and CMV-seronegative. The chain uses TRBV6-1 and TRBJ2-3; no firm D call. The CDR3 region is CASSEHSDTQYF. The CDR3 DNA reads as TGTGCCAGCAGTGAACACTCAGATACGCAGTATTTT.